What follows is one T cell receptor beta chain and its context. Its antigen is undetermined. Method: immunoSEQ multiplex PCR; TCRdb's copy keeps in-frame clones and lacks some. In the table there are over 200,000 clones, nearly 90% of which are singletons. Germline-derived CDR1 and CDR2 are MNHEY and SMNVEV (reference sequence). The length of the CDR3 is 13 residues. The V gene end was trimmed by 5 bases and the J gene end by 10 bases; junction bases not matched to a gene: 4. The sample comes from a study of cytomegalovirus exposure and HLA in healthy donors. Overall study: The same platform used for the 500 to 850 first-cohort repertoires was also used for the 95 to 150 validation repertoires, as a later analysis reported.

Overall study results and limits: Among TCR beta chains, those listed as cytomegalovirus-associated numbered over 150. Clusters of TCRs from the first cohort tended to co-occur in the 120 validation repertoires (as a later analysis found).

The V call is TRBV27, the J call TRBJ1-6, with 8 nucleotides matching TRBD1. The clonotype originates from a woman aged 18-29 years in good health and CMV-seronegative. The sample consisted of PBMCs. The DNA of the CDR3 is TGTGCCAGCAGTCGACAGGGGCCATCACCCCTCCACTTT. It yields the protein CASSRQGPSPLHF.